Listed here are 6 T cell receptor beta chains from one sample, sequenced in a study of post-analysis software for immune sequencing data. General observations from the study: Compared with controls, patients had more of 4 or 5 TRBV segments, including TRBV5-6, TRBV5-1 and TRBV20-1.

Their target antigens are unknown. Unique molecular identifiers were carried by the TCR beta cDNA libraries. MiXCR, applied by TCRdb to the PCR reads, yields one record per CDR3 protein. The table records about 460,000 distinct CDR3 sequences, under 55% of them present only once. What was sequenced was blood. These receptors were collected from a girl between 5 and 17 years old with multiple sclerosis.

The J gene is TRBJ2-7, the V gene TRBV4-1; TRBD2 agrees at 8 bases. Germline V gene data show CDR1 as MGHRA and CDR2 as YSYEKL. The CDR3 is 17 residues long. V dropped 4 bases and J dropped 0; count of bases not matched to a gene: 11. CDR3 sequence: CASSLFGGAGGSYEQYF. The DNA of the CDR3 is TGCGCCAGCAGCCTTTTTGGGGGCGCGGGGGGCTCCTACGAGCAGTACTTC.

This clonotype was picked up a small number of times. CDR3 protein: CASSPGTSGFNEQYF. DNA of the CDR3: TGCGCCAGCAGCCCTGGGACTAGCGGGTTTAACGAGCAGTACTTC. J is TRBJ2-7 and V is TRBV4-1, with 12 positions matching TRBD2. Losses at the gene ends were 4 bases for V and 5 bases for J; bases not matched to a gene: 6. CDR1 is MGHRA and CDR2 is YSYEKL in the germline V gene. The CDR3 totals 15 residues.

V is TRBV5-1 and J is TRBJ2-6; D gene ambiguous. This CDR3 region has 15 residues. The germline gives CDR1 SGHRS, CDR2 YFSETQ. The V gene lost 6 bases and the J gene lost 0 bases, with 10 bases spanning the gap. CDR3: CASTSTSSGANVLTF. CDR3 sequence (DNA): TGCGCCAGCACCTCAACCTCCTCTGGGGCCAACGTCCTGACTTTC. The full variable domain, rest sourced from reference TRBV5-1 and TRBJ2-6, is KAGVTQTPRYLIKTRGQQVTLSCSPISGHRSVSWYQQTPGQGLQFLFEYFSETQRNKGNFPGRFSGRQFSNSRSEMNVSTLELGDSALYLCASTSTSSGANVLTFGAGSRLTVL.

This clonotype was observed a handful of times. The V gene is TRBV27, the J gene TRBJ2-7; 7 bases map to TRBD1. Germline trimming cut 8 bases from V and 0 bases from J; bases unmatched to any gene: 4. Germline V gene lookup returns CDR1 MNHEY and CDR2 SMNVEV (reference sequence). The CDR3 consists of 13 residues. The CDR3 sequence is CASVGQHSYEQYF. CDR3 DNA: TGTGCCAGCGTGGGACAGCACTCCTACGAGCAGTACTTC.

CDR3 sequence: CASSPGQGKQYF. The CDR3 coding sequence is TGTGCCAGCAGCCCGGGACAGGGGAAGCAGTACTTC. This chain connects TRBV7-6 to TRBJ2-5, with TRBD1 identical over 10 bases. V dropped 5 bases and J dropped 11; count of bases not matched to a gene: 5. Germline CDR1 reads SGHVS; CDR2 reads FNYEAQ. This CDR3 has 12 amino acids.

This rearrangement joins TRBV9 to TRBJ2-5, with 8 bases that match TRBD2. CDR1 SGDLS and CDR2 YYNGEE come from the germline V gene. The CDR3 loop spans 15 amino acids. J gave up 11 bases and V 0 bases, and 12 bases lay outside the gene matches. CDR3 in DNA: TGTGCCAGCAGCGTAGACTCCGGACTAGCCTTCTCGCAGTACTTC. This encodes CASSVDSGLAFSQYF.